This TCR beta chain was recovered during a study of identical twins. TCRdb analysed the 5' RACE reads with MiXCR anew, one entry per CDR3 protein. The sample yields some 1,600,000 distinct CDR3 sequences, about 32% seen once. Study findings and constraints: Cord blood beta clonotypes that were abundant carried fewer insertions, and memory repertoires showed no such trend.

J was trimmed by 0 bases and V by 4 bases; bases with no gene match: 10. Looked up from germline, CDR1 is SGHRS and CDR2 is YFSETQ. CDR3 length: 18 residues. Of note for this clonotype: As yet, its antigen is unknown.

Sequenced material: cord blood. The chain joins TRBV5-1 to TRBJ2-4; 10 bases map to TRBD1. This clonotype was obtained from a newborn girl in good health. The CDR3 region is CASSPRTGGDLAKNIQYF. CDR3 nucleotide sequence: TGCGCCAGCAGCCCCAGGACAGGGGGGGACCTAGCCAAAAACATTCAGTACTTC.